The clone carrying this T cell receptor (beta chain) came up a few times. The antigen is unknown. TCRdb re-derived calls from the RT-PCR reads in MiXCR, one entry per CDR3 protein. The sample lists 500,000 to 650,000 distinct CDR3 sequences, less than 10% occurring once. This CDR3 is built from 15 residues. V lost 4 bases and J lost 6; bases outside the gene matches: 8. Germline loops: CDR1 SNHLY, CDR2 FYNNEI. The data were taken from a study of response to subunit inactivated influenza vaccine. Points from the study as a whole: The authors offered the suggestion that each seasonal influenza vaccination recruits few new T cells.

The clonotype was recovered from a man in his fifties or sixties who received an inactivated influenza vaccine. Sample: PBMCs from blood, taken about 23 months after vaccination. The rearrangement uses TRBV2 and TRBJ2-1; the match to TRBD1 covers 8 bases. The CDR3 nucleotides are TGTGCCAGCAGTGGGCAGGGGGCGCCGGGCAATGAGCAGTTCTTC. This sequence encodes CASSGQGAPGNEQFF.